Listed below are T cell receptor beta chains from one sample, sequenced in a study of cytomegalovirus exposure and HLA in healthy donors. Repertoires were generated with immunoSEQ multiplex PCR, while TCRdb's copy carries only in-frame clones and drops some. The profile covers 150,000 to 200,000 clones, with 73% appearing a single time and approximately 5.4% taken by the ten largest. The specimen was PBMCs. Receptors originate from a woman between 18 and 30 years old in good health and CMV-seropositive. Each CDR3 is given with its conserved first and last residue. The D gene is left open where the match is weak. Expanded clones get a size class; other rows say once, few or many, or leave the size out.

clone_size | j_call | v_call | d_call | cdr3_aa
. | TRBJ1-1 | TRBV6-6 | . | CASSTQWNTEAFF
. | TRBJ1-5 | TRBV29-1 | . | CSAGGRGGRQPQHF
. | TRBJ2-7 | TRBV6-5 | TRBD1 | CASSSYPDRVNEQYF
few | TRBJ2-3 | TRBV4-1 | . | CASSPQSTDTQYF
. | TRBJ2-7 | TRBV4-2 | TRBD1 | CASSQDRTGGEKEQYF
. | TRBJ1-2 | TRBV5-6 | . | CASSPGDEGYTF
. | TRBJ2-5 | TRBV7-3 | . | CASSLGGPGAAQETQYF
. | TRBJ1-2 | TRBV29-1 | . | CSVEDKRLFGYTF
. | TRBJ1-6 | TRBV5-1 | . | CASSLVRGINSPLHF
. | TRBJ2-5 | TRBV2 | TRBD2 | CASSAGGALQETQYF
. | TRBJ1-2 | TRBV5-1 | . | CASSPAGASVLSYGYTF
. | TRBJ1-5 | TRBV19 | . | CASSPRGAFNQPQHF
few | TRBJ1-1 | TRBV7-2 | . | CASSPNSGLGTEAFF
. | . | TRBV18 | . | CASSPPDRSYEQYF
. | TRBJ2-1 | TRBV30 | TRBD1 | CAWGDSEQFF
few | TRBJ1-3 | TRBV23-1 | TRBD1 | CASSQSGQGDAERNTIYF
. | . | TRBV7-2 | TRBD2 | CASSLAGWASGGADIYEQYF
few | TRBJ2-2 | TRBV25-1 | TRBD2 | CASSPRTSIGELFF
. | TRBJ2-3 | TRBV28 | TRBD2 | CASSRPRGDTDTQYF
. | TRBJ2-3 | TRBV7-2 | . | CASSLGGELTDTQYF
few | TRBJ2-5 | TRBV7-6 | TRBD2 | CASSPRLGTSQETQYF
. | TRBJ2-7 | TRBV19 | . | CASTDTQGTYEQYF
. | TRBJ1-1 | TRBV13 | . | CASSLRQLNTEAFF
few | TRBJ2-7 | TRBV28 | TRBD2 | CASSLVAGGVSDEQYF
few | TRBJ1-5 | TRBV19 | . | CASSIGDKSNQPQHF
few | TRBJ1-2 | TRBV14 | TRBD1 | CASRPRGLRGYTF
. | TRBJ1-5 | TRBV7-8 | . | CASSGDTAGEPQHF
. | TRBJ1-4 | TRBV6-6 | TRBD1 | CASSFTGGGEKLFF
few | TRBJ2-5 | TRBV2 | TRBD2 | CARGGTEETQYF
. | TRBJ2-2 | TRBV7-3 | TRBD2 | CASTRGGDTEELFF
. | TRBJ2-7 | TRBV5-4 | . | CASKPDRGSSYEQYF
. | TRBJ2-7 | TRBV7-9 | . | CSSSYHDSYEQYF
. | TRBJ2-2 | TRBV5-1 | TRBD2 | CASSLTSGGSGELFF
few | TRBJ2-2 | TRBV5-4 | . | CASSPVVGELFF
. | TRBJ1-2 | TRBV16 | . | CASSQRREIYGYTF
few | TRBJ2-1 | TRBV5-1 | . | CASSPREGGGDEQFF
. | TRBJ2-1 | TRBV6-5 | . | CATSRGGANNEQFF
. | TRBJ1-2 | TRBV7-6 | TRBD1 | CASSGQGSYGYTF
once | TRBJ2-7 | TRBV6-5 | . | CASSTEGAPIDEQYF
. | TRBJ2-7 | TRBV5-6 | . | CASSSYEQYF
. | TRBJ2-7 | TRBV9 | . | CAGKRTLDYEQYF
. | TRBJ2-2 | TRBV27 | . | CASSLSAPSGSNTGELFF
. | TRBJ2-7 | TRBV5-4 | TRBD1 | CASSLDSGTGPYSYEQYF
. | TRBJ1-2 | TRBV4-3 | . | CASSQDRGGNYGYTF
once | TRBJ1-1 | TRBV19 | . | CASSGRGTNTEAFF